In this sample, the clone carrying this T cell receptor beta chain turned up a few times. Its specificity is unknown. This specimen comes from a study of vaccination effects on CD4 cells after COVID-19. At the level of the study: Participants were vaccinated with two doses of either the BNT162b2 or mRNA-1273 vaccine.

Germline V gene sequence: CDR1 MDHEN, CDR2 SYDVKM. The CDR3 runs 14 residues. V was pared by 2 bases and J by 7 bases, with 5 bases of the junction left unmatched. Antigen-specific CD4+ T cell clonotypes were called by their expansion after viral peptide-pool culture in ViraFEST. Investigators separated out CD4+ T cells once around nine days of culture had passed. Negative nucleocapsid antibody tests before and after vaccination confirmed no previous SARS-CoV-2 infection. For each well, some 1.9 million PBMC were cultured with 8.5 to 10 IU/ml IL-2 and around 9.6 ug/ml peptides. The protocol was immunoSEQ multiplex PCR, while the TCRdb copy is restricted to in-frame clones and leaves out a portion. The sample has about 48,000 clones; 75% to 85% are singletons. Study observations and caveats: Infection- and vaccine-induced clones contracted markedly late after vaccination.

The chain employs TRBV28 and TRBJ1-2, with TRBD1 identical over 9 bases. The sample consisted of CD4+ T cells from PBMCs cultured with HCoV-OC43 spike peptides, taken before COVID-19 vaccination. Subset denoted: HCoV-OC43 spike overlapping peptide pool stimulation. This sequence originates from a human donor who received a COVID-19 vaccine. CDR3 amino acids: CASSLGTGISGYTF. The CDR3 DNA reads as TGTGCCAGCAGTTTAGGGACAGGGATAAGTGGCTACACCTTC.